Listed below are T cell receptor beta chains from one sample, sequenced in a study of cytotoxic CD8 clonotypes in ibrutinib-treated CLL. Clones were sequenced by immunoSEQ multiplex PCR, and TCRdb holds only the in-frame ones, with some missing. The sample has some 300,000 clones, roughly 85% seen once. This sample comprised PBMCs, obtained before ibrutinib treatment. The source is a human donor with chronic lymphocytic leukemia. CDR3s include the opening cysteine and the closing phenylalanine or tryptophan. Rows may omit the clone size; those that give it use once, few, many or a size class.

j_gene	v_gene	abundance	CDR3aa
TRBJ2-6	TRBV30	.	CAWSSFSGANVLTF
TRBJ1-2	TRBV30	.	CAWSSDPRTAFNYGYTF
TRBJ2-1	TRBV6-4	.	CASKRESSYNEQFF
TRBJ2-3	TRBV7-2	.	CASSRVVDTQYF
TRBJ1-3	TRBV7-2	.	CASSEPGTGNTIYF
TRBJ1-1	TRBV5-1	.	CASSFIGIDEAFF
TRBJ2-5	TRBV10-3	.	CATGLAGDQETQYF
TRBJ2-1	TRBV5-1	few	CASSLDNYNEQFF
TRBJ1-1	TRBV11-2	.	CASSSDRMNTEAFF
TRBJ1-2	TRBV4-2	.	CASSQPGEDGDYGYTF
TRBJ2-5	TRBV5-1	once	CASSLNRGTQYF
TRBJ1-1	TRBV5-5	.	CASSKGQGFTEAFF
TRBJ2-7	TRBV18	few	CASSRLSGQPYEQYF
TRBJ2-3	TRBV19	.	CASRRQGAPDTQYF
TRBJ2-1	TRBV7-7	.	CASSFGPRDNEQFF
TRBJ2-3	TRBV11-2	.	CASSRDGEGTDTQYF
TRBJ2-2	TRBV5-1	.	CASSTVGYRKNTGELFF
TRBJ2-7	TRBV23-1	.	CATLGGGRACEQYF
TRBJ2-1	TRBV4-1	.	CASSQESRLRYNEQFF
TRBJ2-7	TRBV30	.	CAWSVGTGPYEQYF
TRBJ1-5	TRBV18	.	CASSYTGGPNQPQHF
TRBJ1-5	TRBV30	.	CAWSPDLNQPQHF
TRBJ1-1	TRBV10-2	few	CARPPKDRKNTEAFF
TRBJ1-2	TRBV27	.	CASSFQSRYGYTF
TRBJ2-7	TRBV4-3	.	CASSHRTGDSYEQYF
TRBJ1-3	TRBV7-9	.	CASSFGSSGNTIYF
TRBJ2-1	TRBV28	.	CASSLPGEQFF
TRBJ2-7	TRBV5-1	once	CASSPSLAGGAEQYF
TRBJ1-4	TRBV6-1	once	CASSEGYTGGSTNEKLFF
TRBJ2-7	TRBV7-9	few	CASRPVAGRPYEQYF
TRBJ1-1	TRBV2	.	CASIIWQGNTEAFF
TRBJ1-1	TRBV7-7	.	CASSEGLNTEAFF
TRBJ1-1	TRBV11-2	.	CASSLGVLWGEIGTEAFF
TRBJ2-7	TRBV7-2	.	CASSLARQGHEQYF
TRBJ1-2	TRBV7-9	.	CASSPDRVEGYTF
TRBJ1-2	TRBV7-9	.	CASSSTNYGYTF
TRBJ2-3	TRBV14	.	CASSQVAGADTQYF
TRBJ2-5	TRBV6-1	.	CAIRGATQETQYF
TRBJ1-4	TRBV19	.	CASNRQGYNEKLFF
TRBJ2-1	TRBV10-3	.	CAIRKVLAGGRSSYNEQFF
TRBJ1-1	TRBV14	.	CASSQSPAANTEAFF